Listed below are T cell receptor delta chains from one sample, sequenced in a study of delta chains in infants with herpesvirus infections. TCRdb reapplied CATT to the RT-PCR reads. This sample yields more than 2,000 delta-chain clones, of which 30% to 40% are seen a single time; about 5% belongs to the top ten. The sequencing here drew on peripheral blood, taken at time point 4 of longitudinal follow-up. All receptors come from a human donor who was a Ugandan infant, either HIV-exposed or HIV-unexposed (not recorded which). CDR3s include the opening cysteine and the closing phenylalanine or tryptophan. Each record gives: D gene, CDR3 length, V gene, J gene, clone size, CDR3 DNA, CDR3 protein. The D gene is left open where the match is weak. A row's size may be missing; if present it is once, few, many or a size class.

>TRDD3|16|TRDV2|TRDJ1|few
TGTGCCTGTGACATACTGGGGGACATGTACACCGATAAACTCATCTTT
CACDILGDMYTDKLIF
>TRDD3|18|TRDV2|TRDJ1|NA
TGTGCCTGTGACACCCTTGGAGGGGGATACGCTCCCCCCGATAAACTCATCTTT
CACDTLGGGYAPPDKLIF
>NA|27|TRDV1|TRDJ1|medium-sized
NA
CALGELEPLCRTTRTGGFAPVIDKLIF
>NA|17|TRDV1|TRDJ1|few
TGTGCTCTTGGTCACGGGAGGTGGGTACCATACACCGATAAACTCATCTTT
CALGHGRWVPYTDKLIF
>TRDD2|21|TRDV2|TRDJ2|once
TGTGCCTGTGACTTATCCTTCCTACATGAGCGGGGGGGATCTCTGACAGCACAACTCTTCTTT
CACDLSFLHERGGSLTAQLFF
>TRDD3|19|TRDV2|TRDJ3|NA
TGTGCCTGTGACGGGGCTGGGGGGGCCCCCTCCTGGGACACCCGACAGATGTTTTTC
CACDGAGGAPSWDTRQMFF
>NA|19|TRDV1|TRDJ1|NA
TGTGCTCTTGGGGATAAGATTGAGGCTTCGTCCCCGTACACCGATAAACTCATCTTT
CALGDKIEASSPYTDKLIF
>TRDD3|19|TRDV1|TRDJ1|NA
TGTGCTCTTGGGGAACTCGGTACTGGGGGGTACGGATACACCGATAAACTCATCTTT
CALGELGTGGYGYTDKLIF
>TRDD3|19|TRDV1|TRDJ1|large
TGTGCTCTTGGGGACGCCTTACCTACTGGGGGACCGCACACCGATAAACTCATCTTT
CALGDALPTGGPHTDKLIF
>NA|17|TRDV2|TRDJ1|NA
TGTGCCTGTGACCCAACTAAGAAATGGGGGGAGACCGATAAACTCATCTTT
CACDPTKKWGETDKLIF
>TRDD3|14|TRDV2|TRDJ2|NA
TGTGCCTGTGACATACTGGGGGAGACAGCACAACTCTTCTTT
CACDILGETAQLFF
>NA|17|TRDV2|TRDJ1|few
TGTGCCTGTGACACCGTAGGGGGCTTCCCCCTCACCGATAAACTCATCTTT
CACDTVGGFPLTDKLIF
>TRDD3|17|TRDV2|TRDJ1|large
TGTGCCTGTGACACCGTACTGGGGGAGGGGTACACCGATAAACTCATCTTT
CACDTVLGEGYTDKLIF
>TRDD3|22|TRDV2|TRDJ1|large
TGTGCCTGTGACACCATAGCTCCTATGTACTGGGGGATACAAGCGGACACCGATAAACTCATCTTT
CACDTIAPMYWGIQADTDKLIF
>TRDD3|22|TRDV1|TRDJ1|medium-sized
TGTGCTCTTGGGGCTCCGCCCCTCCACCGACTGGGGCCCGGGGCGGACACCGATAAACTCATCTTT
CALGAPPLHRLGPGADTDKLIF
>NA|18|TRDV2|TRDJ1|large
TGTGCCTGTGACACTCTTTCCGGGCCATCCGTTGACACCGATAAACTCATCTTT
CACDTLSGPSVDTDKLIF
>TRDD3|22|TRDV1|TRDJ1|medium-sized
TGTGCTCTTGGGGAACTAAAATTGCTCTACGGTGGTGGGGGATTGGTAACCGATAAACTCATCTTT
CALGELKLLYGGGGLVTDKLIF
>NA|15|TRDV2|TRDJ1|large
TGTGCCTGTGACGGGCTGGGGCAGTACACCGATAAACTCATCTTT
CACDGLGQYTDKLIF
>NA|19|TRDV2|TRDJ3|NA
TGTGCCTGTGACACACCGGGGTCTTCCGCCTCCTGGGACACCCGACAGATGTTTTTC
CACDTPGSSASWDTRQMFF
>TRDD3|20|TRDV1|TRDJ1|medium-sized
TGTGCTCTTGAAACGCAAACCCCGGGGCCTGGGGGGCCGTACACCGATAAACTCATCTTT
CALETQTPGPGGPYTDKLIF
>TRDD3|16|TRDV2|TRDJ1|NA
TGTGCCTGTTTTGGACTGGGGGATACAAGGACCGATAAACTCATCTTT
CACFGLGDTRTDKLIF
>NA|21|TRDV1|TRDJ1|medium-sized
TGTGCTCTTGGGGAGGGCCTTCCTATGCTCCCTGGGGGATTCAGCGCCGATAAACTCATCTTT
CALGEGLPMLPGGFSADKLIF
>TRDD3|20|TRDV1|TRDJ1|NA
TGTGCTCTTGGCCGAGGTCCCGTTCCACCGGGCTGGGGGGCGACCGATAAACTCATCTTT
CALGRGPVPPGWGATDKLIF
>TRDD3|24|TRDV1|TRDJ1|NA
TGTGCTCTTGGGGAACTAGCATCTACCTACGAAGAAGCTGGGGGTTCGGGTCAGTACGATAAACTCATCTTT
CALGELASTYEEAGGSGQYDKLIF
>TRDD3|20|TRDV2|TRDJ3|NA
TGTGCCTGTGACACGGTTGATACTGGGGGAACCGCCTGGGACACCCGACAGATGTTTTTC
CACDTVDTGGTAWDTRQMFF
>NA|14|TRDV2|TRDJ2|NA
TGTGCCTGTGACACCCTAGGGGAAACAGCACAACTCTTCTTT
CACDTLGETAQLFF
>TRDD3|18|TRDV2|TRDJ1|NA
TGTGCCTGTGACACACTACCTACTGGGGGATTTTCTGCCGATAAACTCATCTTT
CACDTLPTGGFSADKLIF
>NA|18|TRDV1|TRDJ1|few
TGTGCTCTTGGGGAACCCCGCCTTCCTAGGAGCTGGGGGATGTGGCTCATCTTT
CALGEPRLPRSWGMWLIF